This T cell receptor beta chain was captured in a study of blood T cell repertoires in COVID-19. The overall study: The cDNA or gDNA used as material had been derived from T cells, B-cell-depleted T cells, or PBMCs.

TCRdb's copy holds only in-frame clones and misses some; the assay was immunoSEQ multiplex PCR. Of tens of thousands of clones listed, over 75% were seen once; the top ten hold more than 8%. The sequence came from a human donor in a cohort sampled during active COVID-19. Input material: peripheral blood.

In DNA form, the CDR3 reads TGTGCCAGCAGCGAAGCGGGCGGGGGCCCCACCGGGGAGCTGTTTTTT. It encodes CASSEAGGGPTGELFF. This chain connects TRBV27 to TRBJ2-2; TRBD2 might be the D (7 bases). The CDR3 is made up of 16 amino acids. Germline V gene sequence: CDR1 MNHEY, CDR2 SMNVEV (reference sequence). V was trimmed by 6 bases and J by 4 bases, leaving 18 bases between them.